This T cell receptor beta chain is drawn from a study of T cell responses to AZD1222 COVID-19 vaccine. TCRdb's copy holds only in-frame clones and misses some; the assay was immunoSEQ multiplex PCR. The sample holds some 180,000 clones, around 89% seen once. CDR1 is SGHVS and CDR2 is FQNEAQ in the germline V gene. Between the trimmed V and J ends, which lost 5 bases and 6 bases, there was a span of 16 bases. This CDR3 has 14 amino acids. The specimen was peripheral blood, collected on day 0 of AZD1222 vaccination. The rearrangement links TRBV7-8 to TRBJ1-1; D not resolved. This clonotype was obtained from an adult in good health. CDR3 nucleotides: TGTGCCAGCAGCCGTAACACGGGTCCCTCTGAAGCTTTCTTT. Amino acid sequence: CASSRNTGPSEAFF.